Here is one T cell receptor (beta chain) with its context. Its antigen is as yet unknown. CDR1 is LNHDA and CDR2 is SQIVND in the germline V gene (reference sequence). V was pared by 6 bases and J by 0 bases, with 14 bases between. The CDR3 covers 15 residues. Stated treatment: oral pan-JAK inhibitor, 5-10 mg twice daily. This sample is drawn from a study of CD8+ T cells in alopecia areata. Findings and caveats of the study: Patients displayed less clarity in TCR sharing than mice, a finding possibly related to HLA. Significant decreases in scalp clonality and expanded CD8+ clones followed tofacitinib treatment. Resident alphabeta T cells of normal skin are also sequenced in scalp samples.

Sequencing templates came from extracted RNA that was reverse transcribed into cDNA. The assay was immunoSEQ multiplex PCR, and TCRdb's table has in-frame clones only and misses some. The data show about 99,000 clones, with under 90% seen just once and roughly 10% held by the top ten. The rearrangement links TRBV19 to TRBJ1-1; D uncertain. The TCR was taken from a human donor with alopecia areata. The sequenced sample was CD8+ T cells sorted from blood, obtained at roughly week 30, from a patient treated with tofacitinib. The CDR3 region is CASRRADTLNTEAFF. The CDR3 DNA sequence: TGTGCCAGTAGGAGGGCAGATACACTGAACACTGAAGCTTTCTTT.